Presented here are 32 T cell receptor beta chains from one specimen sequenced in a study of esophageal squamous cell carcinoma under preoperative chemotherapy. Each CDR3 protein is one row after TCRdb ran MiXCR on the PCR reads. The sample carries about 9,300 distinct CDR3 sequences, approximately 49% recorded once. Time point reported: after preoperative PTX-NDP chemotherapy. Sampling was performed from a patient given preoperative chemotherapy. Receptor source: a human donor with esophageal squamous cell carcinoma. The donor label of this sample is uncertain.

DNA of the CDR3: TGTGCCAGCAGTTACCGGGGCTACACCGGGACGCTGTTTTTT. This sequence encodes CASSYRGYTGTLFF. The chain recombines TRBV6-5 with TRBJ2-2; the D call may be TRBD1 or TRBD2 (5 bases each). V was pared by 2 bases and J by 13 bases, with 17 bases between. The germline gives CDR1 MNHEY, CDR2 SVGAGI. The CDR3 consists of 14 residues.

This rearrangement joins TRBV6-1 to TRBJ2-1, with TRBD2 matching over 7 bases. The CDR3 has 16 amino acids. The V gene's germline CDR1 is MNHNS and CDR2 SASEGT. Germline trimming cut 6 bases from V and 7 bases from J; bases unmatched to any gene: 15. DNA for the CDR3: TGTGCCAGCAGGGGGGGGATAAAGGGGCACGGGAATGAGCAGTTCTTC. This sequence encodes CASRGGIKGHGNEQFF.

The chain employs TRBV6-1 and TRBJ2-2, with a weak D call TRBD2 (6 bases). Deletions cut 10 bases from V and 16 bases from J, with 22 bases between. The CDR3 has 12 amino acids. Germline assignment: CDR1 MNHNS and CDR2 SASEGT. CDR3 nucleotides: TGTGCCACGCACGGGAGCACCGGTACGCAGTTTTTT. Protein: CATHGSTGTQFF.

This chain uses TRBV27 with TRBJ2-1; 11 bases are a match to TRBD1. The CDR3 contains 16 residues. Germline values: CDR1 MNHEY, CDR2 SMNVEV (reference sequence). V lost 6 bases, J lost 7 bases, and 11 bases stayed unmatched. The CDR3 here is CASRADGTGGRNEQFF. CDR3 sequence (DNA): TGTGCCAGCAGGGCAGACGGGACAGGGGGACGGAATGAGCAGTTCTTC.

With respect to this clonotype: At one end the junction does not follow the germline gene, possibly because of a read error. The J gene is TRBJ1-1, the V gene TRBV4-2; the D is unclear. Germline V gives CDR1 LGHNA, CDR2 YNFKEQ. The CDR3 loop spans 15 amino acids. The CDR3 loop reads CASSPQPGRDTGAFF. CDR3 DNA sequence: TGTGCCAGCAGCCCCCAACCGGGCAGAGACACTGGAGCTTTCTTT.

By share, this clonotype counts as medium-sized. The rearrangement links TRBV11-1 to TRBJ2-5, with TRBD2 matching 10 bases. The junction had 15 bases not matched to a gene; V was cut back by 6 bases and J by 11 bases. This CDR3 has 15 amino acids. The germline V gene has CDR1 SGHAT and CDR2 FQDESV (reference sequence). In nucleotides, the CDR3 is TGTGCCAGCAGGGCGACTGCTAGCGGGAGCTATGAGCAGTACTTC. Residues: CASRATASGSYEQYF. Variable domain in full (rest from reference TRBV11-1 and TRBJ2-5): EAEVAQSPRYKITEKSQAVAFWCDPISGHATLYWYRQILGQGPELLVQFQDESVVDDSQLPKDRFSAERLKGVDSTLKIQPAELGDSAMYLCASRATASGSYEQYFGPGTRLLVL.

The chain carries TRBV6-5 and TRBJ2-1; 13 positions agree with TRBD2. The CDR3 is 16 residues long. Germline V CDR1 and CDR2: MNHEY, SVGAGI. The ends lost 0 bases at V and 9 bases at J; junction bases unmatched: 5. The CDR3 coding sequence is TGTGCCAGCAGTTACTCTTCCGGACTAGCGGGAGCTGAGCAGTTCTTC. This codes for CASSYSSGLAGAEQFF.

V usage is TRBV3-1 and J usage is TRBJ2-7; 7 nucleotides match TRBD2. Germline trimming cut 3 bases from V and 2 bases from J; bases unmatched to any gene: 4. Germline V gives CDR1 LGHDT, CDR2 YNNKEL (reference sequence). The CDR3 runs 14 residues. The CDR3 sequence is CASSHTSETYEQYF. CDR3 DNA: TGTGCCAGCAGCCATACTAGCGAAACCTACGAGCAGTACTTC.

The chain links TRBV6-1 to TRBJ2-5; D assignment may be TRBD1 or TRBD2 (6 bases each). CDR1 is MNHNS, CDR2 SASEGT, per germline. The CDR3 length is 15 residues. CDR3 DNA: TGTGCGTGCGGGTACCGGGGGCCTGACCAAGATACGCAGTACTTC. Its protein is CACGYRGPDQDTQYF.

This clonotype was observed many times. As DNA, the CDR3 is TGTGCCAGCAGCCTAGACCGACGGGGCACCGGGGAGCTGTTTTTT. This translates into CASSLDRRGTGELFF. The chain has TRBV5-4 and TRBJ2-2, with a weak D call TRBD2 (5 bases). V was clipped by 4 bases and J by 4 bases, with 14 bases between them. The germline V gene encodes CDR1 SGHNT and CDR2 YYREEE (reference sequence). CDR3 length: 15 residues.

The chain employs TRBV7-2 and TRBJ2-1; TRBD2 aligns across 11 bases. The germline V gene has CDR1 SGHTA and CDR2 FQGNSA. Trimming at V came to 2 bases and at J to 10 bases, leaving 4 bases not matched to a gene. The CDR3 sequence is 14 residues long. For the CDR3, the DNA is TGTGCCAGCAGCTTAACTAGCGGGAGTGCCGAGCAGTTCTTC. This gives the protein CASSLTSGSAEQFF.

This clonotype was counted ten times or more. This chain connects TRBV11-2 to TRBJ1-5; D is unclear. V was trimmed by 1 base and J by 0 bases, leaving 1 base between them. There are 13 residues in the CDR3. CDR1 and CDR2 from the germline V gene are SGHAT and FQNNGV. CDR3 DNA sequence: TGTGCCAGCAGCTTAGCTAGCAATCAGCCCCAGCATTTT. Its protein is CASSLASNQPQHF.

The chain joins TRBV27 to TRBJ2-1; TRBD1 matches 7 bases. V was pared by 8 bases and J by 10 bases, with 23 bases of the junction left unmatched. The CDR3 is made up of 17 amino acids. Germline assignment: CDR1 MNHEY and CDR2 SMNVEV (reference sequence). Here the CDR3 reads CASGTKSDRVTGEEQFF. In DNA form, the CDR3 reads TGTGCCAGCGGGACAAAATCAGACAGGGTAACAGGGGAGGAGCAGTTCTTC.

The V and J genes are TRBV30 and TRBJ2-2; no clear D. From germline, CDR1 is GTSNPN and CDR2 SVGIG (reference sequence). The germline V and J ends were trimmed by 4 bases and 2 bases, with 8 bases remaining between them. The CDR3 totals 13 residues. The CDR3 region has the DNA TGTGCCTGGATCCCAGCAAACACCGGGGAGCTGTTTTTT. Translated, it gives CAWIPANTGELFF.

This chain joins TRBV12-3 or TRBV12-4 and TRBJ2-3; 7 bases are shared with TRBD1. The CDR3 sequence is 16 residues long. The J segment lost 14 bases and the V segment lost 9 bases, leaving 26 bases of the junction unmatched. CDR3 sequence reads: CASRFVHAASTGELYF. The CDR3 DNA reads TGTGCCAGTCGATTCGTCCATGCTGCGAGCACAGGGGAGCTGTATTTT.

This clonotype was observed at least ten times. This rearrangement joins TRBV28 to TRBJ2-5; tentative D call: TRBD1 (5 bases). V dropped 8 bases and J dropped 11 bases, with 24 bases sitting between them. This CDR3 comprises 14 residues. Germline CDR1 MDHEN, CDR2 SYDVKM. CDR3 sequence reads: CASQPSTEFDGQYF. In DNA, the CDR3 is TGTGCCAGCCAGCCCTCGACAGAATTCGACGGGCAGTACTTC.

The V gene is TRBV11-3, the J gene TRBJ2-1; the D is unclear. The DNA end favors TRBJ2-7, so the J call may be wrong. The CDR3 runs 15 residues. The germline V gene has CDR1 SGHNT and CDR2 YENEEA. The DNA for the CDR3 is TGTGCCAGCAGCCCCGAGCCGACAAGCTCCTACGAGCAGTACTTC. Amino acids: CASSPEPTSSYEQYF.

This clonotype was seen a few times. The chain has TRBV30 and TRBJ2-1, with D possibly being TRBD1 (5 bases). The CDR3 length is 15 residues. Germline CDR1 reads GTSNPN; CDR2 reads SVGIG (reference sequence). V lost 2 bases to trimming and J lost 13 bases, with 24 bases between them. The CDR3 reads CAWSLIKGPQETQFF. CDR3 sequence (DNA): TGTGCCTGGAGTTTGATTAAGGGGCCCCAAGAGACCCAGTTCTTC.

This clonotype is medium-sized within its sample. The V and J genes are TRBV6-1 and TRBJ2-3, with D possibly matching TRBD1 (6 bases). This CDR3 is 17 amino acids long. V lost 5 bases and J lost 11, with 29 bases in between. Germline V gene sequence: CDR1 MNHNS, CDR2 SASEGT. CDR3 sequence: CASSPLLGLPGDNEQYF. CDR3 sequence (DNA): TGTGCCAGCAGTCCGCTTTTGGGTTTGCCCGGGGACAATGAGCAGTATTTT.

The chain joins TRBV12-3 or TRBV12-4 to TRBJ2-5; D is unclear. V was pared by 1 base and J by 11 bases, with 23 bases between. This CDR3 is built from 16 residues. The DNA of the CDR3 is TGTGCCAGCAGTTTAGGCTTCGGAGCCTCCTACAATGAGCAGTACTTC. The encoded protein is CASSLGFGASYNEQYF.

Concerning this clonotype itself: A read error may account for a junction end that differs from germline. CDR3 sequence reads: CASREAGRGGGETQYF. CDR3 DNA: TGTGCCAGCAGGGAAGCAGGGCGGGGTGGTGGAGAGACGCAGTATTTC. The chain links TRBV6-1 to TRBJ2-4; tentative D call: TRBD2 (6 bases). The CDR3 runs to 16 residues. CDR1 and CDR2 from the germline V gene are MNHNS and SASEGT.

Comments on this clonotype: At one end, the junction sequence differs from germline, possibly due to a read error. The chain carries TRBV6-1 and TRBJ2-1; the match to TRBD2 covers 10 bases. CDR3 length: 11 amino acids. The germline CDR1 and CDR2 sequences are MNHNS and SASEGT. The CDR3 nucleotides read TGTGCCAGCAGTGACGAAGCGGGGGGGGACTTC. Amino acids: CASSDEAGGDF.

Comment on this clonotype: The CDR3 does not end in the conserved phenylalanine or tryptophan, so this is likely a read error. The limits of the CDR3 on the DNA are not certain, so only TCRdb's listed CDR3 is given. The chain couples TRBV6-1 to TRBJ2-1; the D call in the table, TRBD1, was not verified against the DNA. Per the germline V gene, CDR1 is MNHNS and CDR2 is SASEGT. Both ends counted, the CDR3 spans 12 residues. This CDR3 reads CASSALLGTPKL.

This clonotype is a singleton in its sample. This sequence joins TRBV5-6 and TRBJ2-1; D is undetermined. This CDR3 contains 15 residues. From germline, CDR1 is SGHDT and CDR2 YYEEEE. The ends were cut back, 0 bases at V and 1 base at J, with 8 bases in the middle. The CDR3 sequence: CASSLAWVSYNEQFF. DNA for the CDR3: TGTGCCAGCAGCTTGGCCTGGGTTTCCTACAATGAGCAGTTCTTC.

This clonotype was seen at least ten times. The chain joins TRBV4-1 to TRBJ2-5; D is undetermined. This CDR3 has 11 residues. V was shortened by 6 bases and J by 11 bases, with 13 bases between the two germline ends. CDR1 and CDR2 from the germline V gene are MGHRA and YSYEKL. CDR3 nucleotides: TGCGCCAGCAGGGACGTCTATGAGCAGTACTTC. Its translation: CASRDVYEQYF.

About this clonotype itself: The DNA is left out, because the CDR3 cannot be placed on it with certainty; the CDR3 is given as TCRdb lists it. The chain recombines TRBV6-1 with TRBJ2-2; TRBD1 was called by the table and not checked on the DNA. Germline V CDR1 and CDR2: MNHNS, SASEGT. The CDR3 is made up of 24 amino acids, end residues included. CDR3 residues: CASSEAGGHYEQYFGPGVSGELFF.

This clonotype was observed many times. J is TRBJ2-5 and V is TRBV5-6; D uncertain. Trimming left V 1 base short and J 0 bases short, with 7 bases between. From germline, CDR1 is SGHDT and CDR2 YYEEEE. The CDR3 contains 14 residues. Here the CDR3 DNA reads TGTGCCAGCAGCTTGAGTGGGAACCAAGAGACCCAGTACTTC. This translates into CASSLSGNQETQYF.

The CDR3 DNA is TGTGCCAGGACGGGAGCCAAAGACATGCAGTATTTT. As protein: CARTGAKDMQYF. This chain links TRBV6-1 with TRBJ2-3, with D possibly matching TRBD2 (6 bases). The germline gives CDR1 MNHNS, CDR2 SASEGT. The CDR3 extends over 12 amino acids. Trimming shortened V by 9 bases and J by 11 bases, and 18 bases separated the two germline ends.

The gene calls are TRBV6-5 and TRBJ2-1; TRBD1 might be the D (5 bases). The DNA end is a closer match to TRBJ2-7, so the J assignment may be wrong. This CDR3 has 15 residues. Germline CDR1 and CDR2: MNHEY and SVGAGI. The CDR3 spells CASSYAASTVQEQYF. CDR3 DNA sequence: TGTGCCAGCAGTTACGCCGCGTCGACAGTGCAAGAGCAGTACTTC.

The CDR3 here is CASSRSGPQTSGGLNEQFF. The CDR3 DNA reads as TGTGCCAGCAGTCGTTCAGGACCGCAGACTAGCGGGGGTCTCAATGAGCAGTTCTTC. This chain joins TRBV7-2 and TRBJ2-1; 12 positions match TRBD2. Germline lookup yields CDR1 SGHTA and CDR2 FQGNSA. This CDR3 has 19 amino acids. After removal of 6 bases from V and 6 bases from J, the junction contained 18 bases not matched to a gene. The full variable domain, rest sourced from reference TRBV7-2 and TRBJ2-1, is GAGVSQSPSNKVTEKGKDVELRCDPISGHTALYWYRQSLGQGLEFLIYFQGNSAPDKSGLPSDRFSAERTGGSVSTLTIQRTQQEDSAVYLCASSRSGPQTSGGLNEQFFGPGTRLTVL.

This clonotype came up many times. V is TRBV7-8 and J is TRBJ2-1, with TRBD1 identical over 7 bases. CDR3 length: 13 amino acids. The V gene end was trimmed by 5 bases and the J gene end by 6 bases; junction bases not matched to a gene: 4. In germline, CDR1 is SGHVS, CDR2 FQNEAQ. The CDR3 nucleotides are TGTGCCAGCAGCCCAGACAGGGCCAATGAGCAGTTCTTC. Translation: CASSPDRANEQFF. The full variable domain, with the rest looked up from reference TRBV7-8 and TRBJ2-1, is GAGVSQSPRYKVAKRGQDVALRCDPISGHVSLFWYQQALGQGPEFLTYFQNEAQLDKSGLPSDRFFAERPEGSVSTLKIQRTQQEDSAVYLCASSPDRANEQFFGPGTRLTVL.

This clonotype was seen a handful of times. V and J are TRBV6-1 and TRBJ2-7; no clear D. This CDR3 region has 15 residues. Trimming cost V 3 bases and J 0 bases, with 12 bases left between them. CDR1 and CDR2 (germline): MNHNS, SASEGT. CDR3 sequence reads: CASSDASADSYEQYF. In DNA form, the CDR3 reads TGTGCCAGCAGTGATGCCAGTGCCGACTCCTACGAGCAGTACTTC.